The 3 T cell receptor beta chains below all came from one sample that was sequenced in a study of HIV-infected patients and healthy controls. TCRdb re-analysed the 5' RACE reads in MiXCR, keeping a single row per CDR3 protein. The sample holds 60,000 to 75,000 distinct CDR3 sequences, 15% to 20% seen once. Sequenced input: CD4+ T cells from blood. The source is a human donor in good health.

This clonotype appeared a few times. The chain recombines TRBV24-1 with TRBJ2-1; 9 bases line up with TRBD1. There are 16 residues in the CDR3. Trimming cost V 1 base and J 6 bases; bases outside gene matches: 6. Germline-derived CDR1 and CDR2 are KGHDR and SFDVKD. CDR3 region: CATSDFSGQGINEQFF. The CDR3 nucleotides are TGTGCCACCAGTGATTTCTCCGGACAGGGGATCAATGAGCAGTTCTTC.

In nucleotides, the CDR3 is TGTGCCAGCAGTTACTCCCGGGGCACTGAAGCTTTCTTT. This codes for CASSYSRGTEAFF. This chain joins TRBV6-6 and TRBJ1-1; no firm D call. The CDR3 covers 13 residues. V was clipped by 0 bases and J by 4 bases, with 6 bases between them. Germline lookup yields CDR1 MNHNY and CDR2 SVGAGI (reference sequence).

This clonotype has a count of ten or more. The chain employs TRBV12-2 and TRBJ1-3; the tabulated D call, TRBD1, remains unverified against the DNA. TRBV12-2 is a known pseudogene. The CDR3 has 18 amino acids. CDR3 sequence: CASRPIQDSSLSGNTIYF. Here the CDR3 DNA reads TGTGCAAGTCGCCCAATCCAGGACAGCTCCCTTTCGGGAAACACCATATATTTT.